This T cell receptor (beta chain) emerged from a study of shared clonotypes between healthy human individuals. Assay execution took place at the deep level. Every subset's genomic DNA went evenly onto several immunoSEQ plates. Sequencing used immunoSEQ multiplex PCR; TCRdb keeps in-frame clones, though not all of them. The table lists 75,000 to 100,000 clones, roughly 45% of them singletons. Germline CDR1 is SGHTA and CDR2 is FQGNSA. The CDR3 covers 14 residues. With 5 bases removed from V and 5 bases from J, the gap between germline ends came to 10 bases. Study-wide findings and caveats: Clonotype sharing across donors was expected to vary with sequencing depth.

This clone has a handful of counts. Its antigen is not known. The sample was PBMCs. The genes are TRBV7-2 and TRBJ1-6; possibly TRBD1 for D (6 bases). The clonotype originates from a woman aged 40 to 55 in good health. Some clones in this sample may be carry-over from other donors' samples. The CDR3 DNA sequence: TGTGCCAGCAGCCGCCCAGGGGATAATTCACCCCTCCACTTT. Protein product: CASSRPGDNSPLHF.